The 22 T cell receptor beta chains presented below share a single source sample, sequenced in a study of T cell responses to AZD1222 COVID-19 vaccine. Libraries were prepared by immunoSEQ multiplex PCR; TCRdb keeps only in-frame clonotypes and omits some of them. Seen here are fewer than 100,000 clones, around 87% observed once, and the top ten hold over 7.5%. Here the sequenced sample was peripheral blood, taken on day 0 of AZD1222 vaccination. These receptors all stem from an adult in good health.

In this sample, this clone turned up once. The chain uses TRBV29-1 and TRBJ2-7; D uncertain. Germline V lookup: CDR1 SQVTM, CDR2 ANQGSEA. This CDR3 contains 11 residues. With 4 bases removed from V and 3 bases from J, the gap between germline ends came to 7 bases. CDR3 in amino acids: CSVVSYYEQYF. The CDR3 bases are TGCAGCGTTGTCAGTTACTACGAGCAGTACTTC.

This chain joins TRBV18 and TRBJ1-5, with D possibly matching TRBD1 (5 bases). Germline V gives CDR1 KGHSH, CDR2 LQKENI. Trimming removed 3 bases from V and 3 bases from J, with 15 bases in between. CDR3 length: 16 amino acids. The CDR3 bases are TGTGCCAGCTCACCCACGGGTCCGGGACCCAATCAGCCCCAGCATTTT. The encoded protein is CASSPTGPGPNQPQHF.

Turning to this clone: The junction departs from the called germline gene at one end, perhaps through a read error. V gene TRBV7-2 combines with J gene TRBJ2-7; 7 nucleotides align to TRBD2. Germline-derived CDR1 and CDR2 are SGHTA and FQGNSA. This CDR3 has 15 residues. The CDR3 is CAGSQSGVSSYEQYF. The DNA for the CDR3 is TGTGCCGGCAGTCAGAGCGGGGTGAGCTCCTACGAGCAGTACTTC. Full variable domain (remainder filled in from reference TRBV7-2 and TRBJ2-7): GAGVSQSPSNKVTEKGKDVELRCDPISGHTALYWYRQSLGQGLEFLIYFQGNSAPDKSGLPSDRFSAERTGGSVSTLTIQRTQQEDSAVYLCAGSQSGVSSYEQYFGPGTRLTVT.

The J gene is TRBJ2-3, the V gene TRBV7-3; D is unresolved. The germline gives CDR1 SGHTA, CDR2 FQGTGA. With 3 bases removed from V and 8 bases from J, the gap between germline ends came to 15 bases. The CDR3 extends over 14 amino acids. This chain's CDR3 is CASSLGMVTGTQYF. The CDR3 region has the DNA TGTGCCAGCAGCTTGGGGATGGTAACTGGTACGCAGTATTTT.

This chain links TRBV15 with TRBJ2-3; D is undetermined. The CDR3 length is 12 residues. Trimming removed 3 bases at V and 6 bases at J, with 7 bases between. Germline assignment: CDR1 LNHNV and CDR2 YYDKDF (reference sequence). The CDR3 protein is CATSREGDTQYF. The CDR3 DNA follows: TGTGCCACCAGCAGGGAAGGGGATACGCAGTATTTT.

The chain recombines TRBV5-1 with TRBJ2-7, with 12 bases matching TRBD2. The V and J ends lost 3 bases and 2 bases, in that order; junction bases with no gene match: 3. This CDR3 has 15 residues. The germline CDR1 and CDR2 sequences are SGHRS and YFSETQ. CDR3 DNA: TGCGCCAGCAGCTGGACTAGCGGGGATCCCTACGAGCAGTACTTC. This codes for CASSWTSGDPYEQYF.

The chain joins TRBV6-4 to TRBJ2-1, with 7 positions matching TRBD1. Germline values: CDR1 MRHNA, CDR2 SNTAGT. CDR3 length: 14 residues. J was trimmed by 3 bases and V by 3 bases; bases with no gene match: 2. CDR3 in DNA: TGTGCCAGCAGTGAAGGGGGCAGCTACAATGAGCAGTTCTTC. Protein product: CASSEGGSYNEQFF.

The CDR3 DNA sequence: TGTGCCAGCAGCTCCAAGGGCGAGCAGTACTTC. It yields the protein CASSSKGEQYF. The chain couples TRBV11-1 to TRBJ2-7; D uncertain. The length of the CDR3 is 11 residues. V was pared by 4 bases and J by 6 bases, with 7 bases between. Germline-derived CDR1 and CDR2 are SGHAT and FQDESV (reference sequence). Variable domain in full (rest from reference TRBV11-1 and TRBJ2-7): EAEVAQSPRYKITEKSQAVAFWCDPISGHATLYWYRQILGQGPELLVQFQDESVVDDSQLPKDRFSAERLKGVDSTLKIQPAELGDSAMYLCASSSKGEQYFGPGTRLTVT.

The chain joins TRBV6-5 to TRBJ2-5; 8 nucleotides agree with TRBD1. The germline CDR1 and CDR2 sequences are MNHEY and SVGAGI. The CDR3 runs to 14 residues. Unmatched junction bases numbered 8, after V lost 8 bases and J lost 3 bases. The CDR3 loop is CASGRQGREETQYF. The DNA for the CDR3 is TGTGCCAGCGGACGACAGGGGCGCGAAGAGACCCAGTACTTC.

V usage is TRBV24-1 and J usage is TRBJ2-3, with D perhaps matching TRBD1 (6 bases). V lost 6 bases, J lost 3 bases, and 12 bases lay in between. The CDR3 totals 14 residues. The germline CDR1 and CDR2 sequences are KGHDR and SFDVKD. The CDR3 spells CATSHSGTTDTQYF. The DNA of the CDR3 is TGTGCCACCAGTCACTCGGGGACAACAGATACGCAGTATTTT.

The V call is TRBV6-5, the J call TRBJ2-5; D possibly matches TRBD1 or TRBD2 (5 bases each). The germline CDR1 and CDR2 sequences are MNHEY and SVGAGI. Trimming left V 6 bases short and J 5 bases short, with 19 bases between. CDR3 length: 15 residues. The CDR3 nucleotides are TGTGCCAGCAGCGAGCGGCCCGGGGCCGTGGAGACCCAGTACTTC. This codes for CASSERPGAVETQYF.

V gene TRBV4-2 combines with J gene TRBJ2-2; tentatively, D is TRBD1 or TRBD2 (6 bases each). Germline lookup yields CDR1 LGHNA and CDR2 YNFKEQ. The CDR3 runs to 18 residues. Trimming shortened V by 1 base and J by 1 base, and 16 bases separated the two germline ends. The chain's CDR3 is CASSQGLAGGLNTGELFF. CDR3 DNA: TGTGCCAGCAGCCAAGGCCTCGCTGGGGGGCTGAACACCGGGGAGCTGTTTTTT.

This clone has a single count. The gene calls are TRBV7-6 and TRBJ2-3; 9 bases align to TRBD1. V gave up 1 base and J gave up 3 bases; unmatched junction bases: 2. This CDR3 region has 15 residues. The germline gives CDR1 SGHVS, CDR2 FNYEAQ. The CDR3 sequence: CASSLGTGVTDTQYF. CDR3 nucleotide sequence: TGTGCCAGCAGCTTAGGGACAGGGGTGACAGATACGCAGTATTTT.

The V call is TRBV29-1, the J call TRBJ1-1; D is ambiguous. This CDR3 spans 12 amino acids. The germline V gene encodes CDR1 SQVTM and CDR2 ANQGSEA. The V gene lost 6 bases and the J gene lost 1 base, with 9 bases spanning the gap. The CDR3: CSVGLANTEAFF. In DNA, the CDR3 is TGCAGCGTAGGGCTAGCGAACACTGAAGCTTTCTTT.

This clone showed up just a few times. The chain joins TRBV6-5 to TRBJ1-5; no clear D gene. Germline-derived CDR1 and CDR2 are MNHEY and SVGAGI. The CDR3 spans 14 residues. The V end was cut by 1 base, the J end by 5 bases, with 9 bases between. CDR3 loop: CASSYYLGHQPQHF. The CDR3 coding sequence is TGTGCCAGCAGTTACTACCTGGGCCATCAGCCCCAGCATTTT.

This clone was observed a few times. The V and J genes are TRBV5-1 and TRBJ2-2, with D perhaps TRBD1 (5 bases). The CDR3 spans 15 residues. Trimming removed 0 bases from V and 6 bases from J, with 12 bases in between. Germline CDR1 SGHRS, CDR2 YFSETQ. The CDR3 DNA follows: TGCGCCAGCAGCTTGGCCCAGGGAAGGGCCGGGGAGCTGTTTTTT. Translating gives CASSLAQGRAGELFF. Drawing the rest from reference TRBV5-1 and TRBJ2-2, the complete variable domain is KAGVTQTPRYLIKTRGQQVTLSCSPISGHRSVSWYQQTPGQGLQFLFEYFSETQRNKGNFPGRFSGRQFSNSRSEMNVSTLELGDSALYLCASSLAQGRAGELFFGEGSRLTVL.

This clone has a single count. The CDR3 reads CASSQEPPEQYF. The CDR3 region has the DNA TGTGCCAGCAGCCAAGAACCCCCCGAGCAGTACTTC. J is TRBJ2-7 and V is TRBV3-1 (or the pseudogene TRBV3-2); D not certain. The CDR3 totals 12 residues. Germline V gene lookup returns CDR1 LGHDT and CDR2 YNNKEL (reference sequence). V lost 0 bases and J 6 bases, leaving 6 bases between the germline ends.

This chain uses TRBV6-2 or TRBV6-3 with TRBJ1-6, with TRBD1 matching 9 bases. The trim removed 0 bases at V and 7 bases at J, leaving 7 bases unmatched. CDR1 and CDR2 from the germline V gene are MNHEY and SVGEGT. This CDR3 comprises 17 residues. CDR3 bases: TGTGCCAGCAGTTACTCGCCCAAGACAGGGGGGAATTCACCCCTCCACTTT. Translation: CASSYSPKTGGNSPLHF.

This clone was observed a single time. The chain couples TRBV7-8 to TRBJ1-5; 11 nucleotides line up with TRBD1. The CDR3 is made up of 15 amino acids. Germline assignment: CDR1 SGHVS and CDR2 FQNEAQ. The trim removed 7 bases at V and 4 bases at J, leaving 6 bases unmatched. The CDR3 protein is CASTPGTGGNQPQHF. CDR3 DNA: TGTGCCAGCACCCCCGGGACAGGGGGGAATCAGCCCCAGCATTTT.

V usage is TRBV18 and J usage is TRBJ1-5; 8 bases match TRBD1. V lost 3 bases, J lost 5 bases, and 6 bases stayed unmatched. CDR1 is KGHSH, CDR2 LQKENI, per germline. The CDR3 is made up of 15 amino acids. This chain's CDR3 is CASSPTTGGDQPQHF. For the CDR3, the DNA is TGTGCCAGCTCACCTACAACAGGGGGGGATCAGCCCCAGCATTTT.

To note about this clone: Relative to the germline gene, one junction end is altered; a read error may explain this. The chain combines TRBV11-3 with TRBJ1-1; D remains unclear. Germline V gene lookup returns CDR1 SGHNT and CDR2 YENEEA. This CDR3 contains 12 residues. The DNA for the CDR3 is TGTGCCAGCAGCTTAAGGAACGCTGAAGCTTTCTTT. Translation gives CASSLRNAEAFF.

This chain connects TRBV12-3 or TRBV12-4 to TRBJ1-2; D gene unclear. The V gene lost 5 bases and the J gene lost 4 bases, with 8 bases spanning the gap. CDR3 length: 12 residues. The CDR3 here is CASSGFGYGYTF. CDR3 in DNA: TGTGCCAGCAGTGGATTTGGCTATGGCTACACCTTC.